This T cell receptor beta chain was identified during a study of early T cells in non-severe SARS-CoV-2 infection. The wider study: Sequencing input comprised bulk RNA from unsorted whole blood; chain pairing was not available.

Individual cDNA molecules received unique molecular identifiers. TCRdb ran MiXCR on the 5' RACE reads and lists one entry per CDR3 protein. The table lists 55,000 to 70,000 distinct CDR3 sequences, over 4.5% of them singletons. There are many counts of this clonotype. The clonotype was recovered from an adult who was a healthcare worker with PCR-confirmed SARS-CoV-2 infection or an uninfected control (not recorded which). The sample consisted of whole blood.

DNA of the CDR3: TGTGCCAGCACGGGACTTGGGGCAGATACGCAGTATTTT. Translated: CASTGLGADTQYF. The J gene is TRBJ2-3, the V gene TRBV6-2 or TRBV6-3; D is possibly TRBD2 (6 bases). Germline V gene sequence: CDR1 MNHEY, CDR2 SVGEGT. CDR3 size: 13 residues. V lost 7 bases to trimming and J lost 4 bases, with 12 bases between them.